The rows below give T cell receptor beta chains drawn from one sample of a study of shared clonotypes between healthy human individuals. Profiled with immunoSEQ multiplex PCR; TCRdb holds only in-frame clones, not every one. The sample records 150,000 to 200,000 clones, approximately 62% being singletons. The specimen was memory CD4+ T cells sorted from blood. Receptors were obtained from a man aged 25-40 years in good health. The CDR3 runs from the conserved cysteine through the conserved F or W. The D gene is left open where the match is weak. Expanded clones are given a class, and other clones once, few, many or no size at all.

-,TRBV28,TRBJ1-2,-,TGTGCCAGCAGTTTATCTACAGAGCACTATGGCTACACCTTC,CASSLSTEHYGYTF
-,TRBV5-1,TRBJ2-5,-,TGCGCCAGCAGCTTGGTCCCCTCCCAGACCCAGTACTTC,CASSLVPSQTQYF
TRBD2,TRBV5-1,TRBJ2-5,-,TGCGCCAGCAGCTTGAGCCTAGCGGGAGTTGAGACCCAGTACTTC,CASSLSLAGVETQYF
-,TRBV6-5,TRBJ1-2,-,TGTGCCAGCAGTTACTCCCGGGACAACTCGAACGGCTACACCTTC,CASSYSRDNSNGYTF
-,TRBV7-2,TRBJ1-1,-,TGTGCCAGCAGCTTAAAAGCACGTCTTGAAGCTTTCTTT,CASSLKARLEAFF
-,TRBV28,TRBJ1-2,once,TGTGCCAGCAGTAGATCCGGGACAAGCTATGGCTACACCTTC,CASSRSGTSYGYTF
-,TRBV11-2,TRBJ1-5,-,TGTGCCAGCAGCTCAAACAGGGCGGGCAATCAGCCCCAGCATTTT,CASSSNRAGNQPQHF
TRBD1,TRBV7-8,TRBJ2-7,-,TGTGCCAGCAGCTTAGCCCCGGGGACAGAACACGAGCAGTACTTC,CASSLAPGTEHEQYF
-,TRBV4-1,TRBJ1-3,-,TGCGCCAGCAGCCAAGGCGTCGGTGTGTCTGGAAACACCATATATTTT,CASSQGVGVSGNTIYF
-,TRBV21-1,TRBJ2-3,-,TGTGCCAGCAGCAGAGTTTTAGGGACAGATACGCAGTATTTT,CASSRVLGTDTQYF
TRBD2,TRBV5-1,TRBJ2-3,-,TGCGCCAGCAGCTTAGAACTAGCGGGAGCTAGCACAGATACGCAGTATTTT,CASSLELAGASTDTQYF
TRBD2,TRBV12-5,TRBJ2-1,-,TGTGCTAGTGGTTTGCTAGGCGGGAGAGACAATGAGCAGTTCTTC,CASGLLGGRDNEQFF
-,TRBV29-1,TRBJ2-2,many,TGCAGCGGGATAATCCTAAGCACCGGGGAGCTGTTTTTT,CSGIILSTGELFF
-,TRBV19,TRBJ1-1,few,TGTGCCAGTAGTATCGCTCGGAGGGGCACTGAAGCTTTCTTT,CASSIARRGTEAFF
TRBD1,TRBV5-6,TRBJ1-5,-,TGTGCCAGCAGCGAATGGACAGGGCCACAGCCCCAGCATTTT,CASSEWTGPQPQHF
-,TRBV9,TRBJ2-6,few,TGTGCCAGCAGCCCCTTTAGCTCTGGGGCCAACGTCCTGACTTTC,CASSPFSSGANVLTF
TRBD1,TRBV11-3,TRBJ1-1,-,TGTGCCAGCAGCTTAAGACAGGGTGACACTGAAGCTTTCTTT,CASSLRQGDTEAFF
TRBD1,TRBV5-4,TRBJ1-2,few,TGTGCCAGCAGCCCGGACAGGGGAATATCCTATGGCTACACCTTC,CASSPDRGISYGYTF
-,TRBV20-1,TRBJ1-2,-,TGCAGTGCGGGATGGGGGGGCACCTTC,CSAGWGGTF
-,TRBV7-9,TRBJ2-3,-,TGTGCCAGCAGCCCTGTAGTGGATACGCAGTATTTT,CASSPVVDTQYF
-,TRBV1,TRBJ2-1,-,TGCACCAGCAGCTCCCCCACTAGAAACAATGAGCAGTTCTTC,CTSSSPTRNNEQFF
TRBD2,TRBV29-1,TRBJ2-2,-,TGCAGCGTGGCTGGACTAGCGGGAGGAACCGGGGAGCTGTTTTTT,CSVAGLAGGTGELFF
-,TRBV2,TRBJ1-1,-,TGTGCCAGCAGGGGAAGAGCTCGAGGTTGGGCTTTCTTT,CASRGRARGWAFF
TRBD2,TRBV5-1,TRBJ2-1,-,TGCGCCAGCAGCTTGGGGCTAGCGGGAGGGGATGAGCAGTTCTTC,CASSLGLAGGDEQFF
-,TRBV7-9,TRBJ1-2,-,TGTGCCAGCAGCCCCTCGGGCCTGAACTATGGCTACACCTTC,CASSPSGLNYGYTF
TRBD2,TRBV6-5,TRBJ2-7,-,TGTGCCAGCAGCTCCAACCGACTAGCCGGCGAGCAGTACTTC,CASSSNRLAGEQYF
-,TRBV5-1,TRBJ1-1,once,TGCGCCAGCAGCTTGAGCATGAACACTGAAGCTTTCTTT,CASSLSMNTEAFF
-,TRBV19,TRBJ2-5,-,TGTGCCAGTGGACTCGACCAAGAGACCCAGTACTTC,CASGLDQETQYF
-,TRBV7-9,TRBJ2-5,few,TGTGCCAGCAGCCATTGGACAGAATTCCAAGAGACCCAGTACTTC,CASSHWTEFQETQYF
-,TRBV7-2,TRBJ2-7,-,TGTGCCAGCAGCTCTGGACACCCTGAGCAGTACTTC,CASSSGHPEQYF
-,TRBV5-1,TRBJ2-3,-,TGCGCCAGCAGCCCGGAGAGTGTCAGATTGGATACGCAGTATTTT,CASSPESVRLDTQYF
-,TRBV10-3,TRBJ2-5,-,TGTGCCATCAGTGACGGAGACGGCGCACGGACCCAGTACTTC,CAISDGDGARTQYF
TRBD1,TRBV6-1,TRBJ2-1,-,TGTGCCAGCAGCCAAGGACAGGGGATTTTTAATGAGCAGTTCTTC,CASSQGQGIFNEQFF
-,TRBV28,TRBJ2-7,-,TGTGCCAGCAGTCTCCGATACCTTTCCGAGCAGTACTTC,CASSLRYLSEQYF
-,TRBV5-1,TRBJ2-5,-,TGCGCCAGCAGCGACTTGGGGACCCAGTACTTC,CASSDLGTQYF
-,TRBV6-6,TRBJ2-3,once,TGTGCCAGCAGTTCCGGCAGGGTGGGCACAGATACGCAGTATTTT,CASSSGRVGTDTQYF
-,TRBV2,TRBJ1-2,once,TGTGCCAGCAAGAGGAACTATGGCTACACCTTC,CASKRNYGYTF
-,TRBV29-1,TRBJ1-2,many,TGCAGCGTTGAGGACAGCAACTATGGCTACACCTTC,CSVEDSNYGYTF
-,TRBV19,TRBJ2-7,-,TGTGCCAGTAGCCCCCAGGGGCTAGGCTCCTACGAGCAGTACTTC,CASSPQGLGSYEQYF
-,TRBV28,TRBJ1-5,-,TGTGCCAGCAGCCCCGGGATGATACAGCCCCAGCATTTT,CASSPGMIQPQHF
-,TRBV10-3,TRBJ2-3,-,TGTGCCACAGGGCTGTCGGATCGCACAGATACGCAGTATTTT,CATGLSDRTDTQYF
TRBD2,TRBV18,TRBJ2-1,-,TGTGCCAGCTCACCCAGGACTAGCGGGAGTGGGAGCCCTGAGCAGTTCTTC,CASSPRTSGSGSPEQFF
-,TRBV19,TRBJ1-1,-,TGTGCCAGTAGCACGGCAGTTGGCACTGAAGCTTTCTTT,CASSTAVGTEAFF
-,TRBV2,TRBJ1-5,-,TGTGCCAGCCGCTACGACAGCCACAATCAGCCCCAGCATTTT,CASRYDSHNQPQHF
-,TRBV11-2,TRBJ2-3,-,TGTGCCAGCAGCTTACTTGGATTAGGCACAGATACGCAGTATTTT,CASSLLGLGTDTQYF
TRBD2,TRBV25-1,TRBJ2-1,-,TGTGCCAGCAGTGAATATGCAACTAGCGGGAGCTATGAGCAGTTCTTC,CASSEYATSGSYEQFF
-,TRBV27,TRBJ2-1,-,TGTGCCAGCACCCGGGTTAACCACAATGAGCAGTTCTTC,CASTRVNHNEQFF
-,TRBV5-5,TRBJ1-1,-,TGTGCCAGCAGCTTCCGGGACATCGCGACTGAAGCTTTCTTT,CASSFRDIATEAFF
-,TRBV18,TRBJ2-3,-,TGTGCCAGCTCCCCGTCGGTCACAGATACGCAGTATTTT,CASSPSVTDTQYF
TRBD1,TRBV5-1,TRBJ1-4,-,TGCGCCAGCAGCCAGACAGGGGAAAATGAAAAACTGTTTTTT,CASSQTGENEKLFF
TRBD2,TRBV5-4,TRBJ2-1,-,TGTGCCAGCAGCGAAACTAGCGGGAATTACAATGAGCAGTTCTTC,CASSETSGNYNEQFF
-,TRBV6-5,TRBJ2-7,-,TGTGCCAGCAGTTACTCCCAGGTCCGACAACTAGACTTC,CASSYSQVRQLDF
-,TRBV20-1,TRBJ2-1,few,TGCAGAGTCGCCACAGGGAATGAGCAGTTCTTC,CRVATGNEQFF
-,TRBV5-1,TRBJ2-1,few,TGCGCCAGCAGCGGTGGCAGCTACAATGAGCAGTTCTTC,CASSGGSYNEQFF
-,TRBV7-3,TRBJ1-1,once,TGTGCCAGCAGCCTTATGGGGGGCCCTAACACTGAAGCTTTCTTT,CASSLMGGPNTEAFF
-,TRBV9,TRBJ2-3,many,TGTGCCAGCAGCCCAACATCCGCGACCTACACAGATACGCAGTATTTT,CASSPTSATYTDTQYF
-,TRBV11-3,TRBJ2-1,-,TGTGCCAGCAGCTTATCCTCCCCAAATTACAATGAGCAGTTCTTC,CASSLSSPNYNEQFF
TRBD1,TRBV27,TRBJ2-5,few,TGTGCCAGCAGCGAACAGGGGCGCACGACCCAGTACTTC,CASSEQGRTTQYF